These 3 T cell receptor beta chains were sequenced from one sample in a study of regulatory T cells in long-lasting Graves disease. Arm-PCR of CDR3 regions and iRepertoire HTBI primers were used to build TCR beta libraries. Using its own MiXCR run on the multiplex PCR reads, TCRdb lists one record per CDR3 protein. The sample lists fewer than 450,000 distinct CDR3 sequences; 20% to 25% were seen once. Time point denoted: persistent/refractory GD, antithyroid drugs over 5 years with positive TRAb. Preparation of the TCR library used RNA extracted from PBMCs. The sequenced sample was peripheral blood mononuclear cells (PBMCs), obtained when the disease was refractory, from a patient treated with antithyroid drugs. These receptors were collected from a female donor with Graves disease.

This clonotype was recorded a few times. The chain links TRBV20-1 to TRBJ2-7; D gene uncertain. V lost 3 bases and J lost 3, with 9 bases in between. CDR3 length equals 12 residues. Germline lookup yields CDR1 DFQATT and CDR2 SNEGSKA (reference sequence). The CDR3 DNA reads TGCAGTGCTAGTCGTCCGAACTACGAGCAGTACTTC. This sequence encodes CSASRPNYEQYF.

CDR3 amino acids: CASSLLGRGYGYTF. The DNA for the CDR3 is TGTGCCAGCAGTTTACTAGGAAGGGGCTATGGCTACACCTTC. This chain uses TRBV28 with TRBJ1-2, with a weak D call TRBD1 (5 bases). In germline, CDR1 is MDHEN, CDR2 SYDVKM. The CDR3 has 14 amino acids. Trimming left V 2 bases short and J 4 bases short, with 11 bases between.

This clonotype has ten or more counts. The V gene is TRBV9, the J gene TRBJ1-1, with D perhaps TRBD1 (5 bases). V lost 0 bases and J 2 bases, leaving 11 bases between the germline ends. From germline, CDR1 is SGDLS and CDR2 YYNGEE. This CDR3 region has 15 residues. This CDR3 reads CASSVGGSVNTEAFF. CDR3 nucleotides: TGTGCCAGCAGCGTAGGGGGGTCGGTTAACACTGAAGCTTTCTTT.